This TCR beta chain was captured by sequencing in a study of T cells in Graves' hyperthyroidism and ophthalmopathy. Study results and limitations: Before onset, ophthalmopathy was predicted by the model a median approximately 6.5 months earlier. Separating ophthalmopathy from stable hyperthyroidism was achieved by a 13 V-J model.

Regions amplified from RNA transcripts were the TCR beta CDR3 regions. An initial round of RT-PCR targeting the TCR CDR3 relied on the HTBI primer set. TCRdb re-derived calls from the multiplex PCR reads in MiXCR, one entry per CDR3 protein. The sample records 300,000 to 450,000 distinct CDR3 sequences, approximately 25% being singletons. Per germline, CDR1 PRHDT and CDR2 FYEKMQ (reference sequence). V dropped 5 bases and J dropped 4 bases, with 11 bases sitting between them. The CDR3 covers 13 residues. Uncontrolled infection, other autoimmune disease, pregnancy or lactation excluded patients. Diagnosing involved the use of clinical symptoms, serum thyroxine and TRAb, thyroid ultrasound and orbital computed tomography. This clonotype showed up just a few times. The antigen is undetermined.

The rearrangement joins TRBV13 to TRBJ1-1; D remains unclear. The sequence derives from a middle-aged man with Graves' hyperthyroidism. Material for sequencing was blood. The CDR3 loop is CASSPEGGTEAFF. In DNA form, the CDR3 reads TGTGCCAGCAGCCCGGAGGGTGGCACTGAAGCTTTCTTT.